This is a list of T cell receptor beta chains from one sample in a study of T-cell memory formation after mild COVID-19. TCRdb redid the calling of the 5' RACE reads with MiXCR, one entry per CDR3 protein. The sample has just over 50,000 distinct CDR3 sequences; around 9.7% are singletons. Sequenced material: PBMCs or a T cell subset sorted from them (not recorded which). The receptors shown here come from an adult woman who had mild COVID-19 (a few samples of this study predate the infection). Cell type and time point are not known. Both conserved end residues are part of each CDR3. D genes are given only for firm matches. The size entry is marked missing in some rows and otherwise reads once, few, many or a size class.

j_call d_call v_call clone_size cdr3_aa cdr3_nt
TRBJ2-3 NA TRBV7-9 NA CASSLAGAGYTQYF TGTGCCAGCAGCTTAGCGGGGGCAGGGTATACGCAGTATTTT
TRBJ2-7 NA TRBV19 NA CASSIRGPMKGQQYF TGTGCCAGTAGTATACGAGGACCCATGAAAGGCCAGCAGTACTTC
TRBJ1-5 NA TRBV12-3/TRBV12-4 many CASSLGDPGIAGQPQHF TGTGCCAGCAGTTTGGGCGATCCGGGAATTGCGGGTCAGCCCCAGCATTTT
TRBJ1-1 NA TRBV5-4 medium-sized CASSLEKAFDTEAFF TGTGCCAGCAGCTTGGAAAAGGCCTTTGACACTGAAGCTTTCTTT
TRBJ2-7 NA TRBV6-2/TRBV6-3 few CASSYSDGIGRYEQYF TGTGCCAGCAGTTACTCGGACGGGATAGGTCGCTACGAGCAGTACTTC
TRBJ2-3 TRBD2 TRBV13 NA CASSPLWTSGSITDTQYF TGTGCCAGCAGCCCCCTTTGGACTAGCGGGAGTATAACAGATACGCAGTATTTT
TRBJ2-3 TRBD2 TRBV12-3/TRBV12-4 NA CASSLTSGSDTQYF TGTGCCAGCAGTCTAACTAGCGGGTCAGATACGCAGTATTTT
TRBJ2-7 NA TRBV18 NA CASPRFDRDPYEQYF TGTGCCAGCCCGCGGTTCGACAGAGATCCTTACGAGCAGTACTTC
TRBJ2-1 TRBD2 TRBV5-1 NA CASSPPASGSAGYNEQFF TGCGCCAGCAGCCCCCCGGCTAGCGGGAGCGCCGGCTACAATGAGCAGTTCTTC
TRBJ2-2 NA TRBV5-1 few CASSLDTPTNTGELFF TGCGCCAGCAGCTTAGACACCCCAACGAACACCGGGGAGCTGTTTTTT
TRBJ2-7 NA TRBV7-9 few CASGGTLNPYEQYF TGTGCCAGCGGCGGGACACTAAATCCCTACGAGCAGTACTTC
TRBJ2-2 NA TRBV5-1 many CASSGRNTGELFF TGCGCCAGCAGCGGTCGGAACACCGGGGAGCTGTTTTTT
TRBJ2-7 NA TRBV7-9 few CASSLVMGGLAYEQYF TGTGCCAGCAGCTTAGTCATGGGTGGGCTAGCCTACGAGCAGTACTTC
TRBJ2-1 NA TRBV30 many CAWRALGRTNEQFF TGTGCCTGGAGGGCCCTCGGACGGACCAATGAGCAGTTCTTC
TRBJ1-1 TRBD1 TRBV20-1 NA CSAILRDRGPGPEAFF TGCAGTGCTATTCTTAGGGACAGGGGGCCGGGGCCTGAAGCTTTCTTT
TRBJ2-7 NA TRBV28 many CASSSPTGTPLREQYF TGTGCCAGCAGTTCCCCCACCGGGACTCCCCTTCGGGAGCAGTACTTC
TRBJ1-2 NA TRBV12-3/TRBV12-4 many CASSSIGQTYGYTF TGTGCCAGCAGTTCGATCGGACAGACCTATGGCTACACCTTC
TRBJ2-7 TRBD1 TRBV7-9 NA CASSLAGNGDRGFYEQYF TGTGCCAGCAGCTTAGCCGGAAATGGGGACAGGGGATTCTACGAGCAGTACTTC
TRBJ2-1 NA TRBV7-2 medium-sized CASSVPPNSYNEQFF TGTGCCAGCAGCGTTCCCCCGAACTCCTACAATGAGCAGTTCTTC
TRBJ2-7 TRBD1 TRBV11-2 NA CASSPISRDRDGGRYEQYF TGTGCCAGCAGCCCGATATCCCGGGACAGGGATGGAGGTCGGTACGAGCAGTACTTC
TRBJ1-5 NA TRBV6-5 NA CASRPRQYSNQPQHF TGTGCCAGCAGACCCCGCCAGTATAGCAATCAGCCCCAGCATTTT
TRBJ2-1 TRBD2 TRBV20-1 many CSANRRGSGRGNEQFF TGCAGTGCTAACCGTCGAGGAAGCGGGAGGGGGAATGAGCAGTTCTTC
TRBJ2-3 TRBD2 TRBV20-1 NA CSARGPAGGRGTDTQYF TGCAGTGCTAGAGGTCCGGCGGGGGGCCGAGGGACAGATACGCAGTATTTT
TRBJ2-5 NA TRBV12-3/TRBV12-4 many CASSLAPSIQETQYF TGTGCCAGCAGTTTAGCTCCCAGCATTCAAGAGACCCAGTACTTC
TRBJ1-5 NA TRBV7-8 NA CASSRMGRDNQPQHF TGTGCCAGCAGCCGGATGGGGAGGGACAATCAGCCCCAGCATTTT
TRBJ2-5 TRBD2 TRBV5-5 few CASSLGASGGQETQYF TGTGCCAGCAGCTTGGGTGCTAGCGGGGGACAAGAGACCCAGTACTTC
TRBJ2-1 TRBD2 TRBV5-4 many CASSLAASGRAIEQFF TGTGCCAGCAGCTTGGCGGCGAGCGGGAGGGCCATTGAGCAGTTCTTC
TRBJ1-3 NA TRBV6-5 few CASSIRGRNGNTIYF TGTGCCAGCAGTATTAGGGGAAGGAATGGAAACACCATATATTTT
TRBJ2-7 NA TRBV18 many CASSPRAGIDSYEQYF TGTGCCAGCTCACCACGGGCGGGAATCGACTCCTACGAGCAGTACTTC
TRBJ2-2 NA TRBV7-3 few CASSLTGGDTGELFF TGTGCCAGCAGCTTAACGGGGGGCGACACCGGGGAGCTGTTTTTT
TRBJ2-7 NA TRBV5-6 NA CASSTPDRSTYEQYF TGTGCCAGCAGCACCCCCGATCGGAGCACCTACGAGCAGTACTTC
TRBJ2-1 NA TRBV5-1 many CASSLVQRVSYNEQFF TGCGCCAGCAGCTTAGTCCAGCGGGTCTCCTACAATGAGCAGTTCTTC
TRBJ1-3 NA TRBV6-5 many CASSYSRRSYSGNTIYF TGTGCCAGCAGTTACTCGAGGCGGTCGTACTCTGGAAACACCATATATTTT
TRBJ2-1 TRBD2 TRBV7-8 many CASSPTSGGAEFF TGTGCCAGCAGCCCCACTAGCGGGGGGGCGGAGTTCTTC
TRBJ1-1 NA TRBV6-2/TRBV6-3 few CASSYGRGGTEAFF TGTGCCAGCAGTTACGGGCGGGGTGGCACTGAAGCTTTCTTT
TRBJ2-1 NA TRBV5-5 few CASSAEHWQGGRSSYNEQFF TGTGCCAGCAGCGCAGAACACTGGCAGGGGGGCCGAAGCTCCTACAATGAGCAGTTCTTC
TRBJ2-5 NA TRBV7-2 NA CASSFRLDQETQYF TGTGCCAGCAGCTTCAGACTGGACCAAGAGACCCAGTACTTC
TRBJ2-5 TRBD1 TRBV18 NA CASSRGTVQETQYF TGTGCCAGCTCACGAGGGACAGTCCAAGAGACCCAGTACTTC
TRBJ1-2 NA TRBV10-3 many CAISEQGVYGYTF TGTGCCATCAGTGAACAGGGAGTCTATGGCTACACCTTC
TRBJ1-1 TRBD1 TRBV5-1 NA CASSFATGGAEAFF TGCGCCAGCAGCTTCGCGACAGGGGGGGCTGAAGCTTTCTTT
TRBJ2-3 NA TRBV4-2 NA CASSRDEGTDTQYF TGTGCCAGCAGCCGGGACGAAGGGACAGATACGCAGTATTTT